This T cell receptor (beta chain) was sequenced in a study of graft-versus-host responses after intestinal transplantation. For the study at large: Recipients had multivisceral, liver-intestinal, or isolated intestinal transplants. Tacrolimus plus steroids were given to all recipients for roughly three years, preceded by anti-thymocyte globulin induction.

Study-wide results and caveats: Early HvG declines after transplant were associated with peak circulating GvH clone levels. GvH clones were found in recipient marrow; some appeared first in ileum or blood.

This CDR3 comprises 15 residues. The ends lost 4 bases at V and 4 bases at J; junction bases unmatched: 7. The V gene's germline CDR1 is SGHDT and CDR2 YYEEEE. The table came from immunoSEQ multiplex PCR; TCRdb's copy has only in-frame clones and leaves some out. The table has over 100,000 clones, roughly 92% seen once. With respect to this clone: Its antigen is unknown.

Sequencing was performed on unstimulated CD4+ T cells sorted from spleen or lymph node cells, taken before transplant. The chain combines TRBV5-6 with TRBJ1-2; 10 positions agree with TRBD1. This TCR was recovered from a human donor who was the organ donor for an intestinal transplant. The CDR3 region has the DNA TGTGCCAGCAGCCATCGGGACAGGGGCTCCTATGGCTACACCTTC. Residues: CASSHRDRGSYGYTF.